Described below is a single T cell receptor beta chain sequence and its context. Original handling: By means of reference gene primer amplification, nucleated cell counts were estimated. Libraries were prepared by immunoSEQ multiplex PCR; TCRdb keeps only in-frame clonotypes and omits some of them. V and J calls and clone size are as listed in that table; D and trimming were resolved from the DNA. The table records over 200,000 clones, just over 85% of them present only once. This CDR3 has 13 amino acids. CDR1 is ENHRY and CDR2 is SYGVKD in the germline V gene. Germline trimming cut 8 bases from V and 8 bases from J; bases unmatched to any gene: 9. The entry originates in a study of blood T cell repertoires in COVID-19. Across the whole study: Collection of acute and convalescent COVID-19 samples took place in the United States, Italy and Spain. In each case, the material was cDNA or gDNA derived from T cells, B-cell-depleted T cells, or PBMCs.

Seattle patients were enrolled while actively infected and followed longitudinally. The sequence was obtained from a man between 45 and 60 years old with COVID-19, enrolled during active disease. This chain links TRBV10-3 with TRBJ1-2; 9 bases align to TRBD1. What was sequenced was peripheral blood. The CDR3 loop is CAIGPGQGHGYTF. CDR3 sequence (DNA): TGTGCCATCGGGCCGGGACAGGGTCACGGCTACACCTTC.